The entry that follows covers one TCR beta chain sequence. The sample holds a few counts of this clone. This clone's antigen is unknown. No per-base quality is available; no much larger clone lies one base away. The cohort comprised some 730 healthy bone marrow donors. Cohort members were all nominally healthy when sampled, although unrecorded immune exposures were likely present. The donor tested CMV seronegative and was one of the 352 seronegative cohort members. Each donor provided a peripheral blood sample, and peripheral blood mononuclear cells were used for TCR beta sequencing. Genomic DNA extraction from the blood cell samples was performed with the Qiagen DNeasy Blood Extraction Kit. These data originate in a study of cytomegalovirus exposure and HLA in healthy donors (dated by TCRdb to 2015 to 2018). Context from the whole study: An earlier analysis of several hundred of the donors reported approximately 300 Gb of sequence data and approximately 120 million unique TCR beta sequences obtained from around 190 million T cells. An early release that covered about 600 HLA-typed donors contained approximately 290 gigabases of sequencing data and 65 million to 100 million unique TCR sequences. Among the approximately 400 genotyped donors, around 81% belonged to the genetic ancestry cluster associated with self-reported Caucasian donors. The study aimed to test whether signatures of past pathogen exposure could be identified by cataloging public T cell receptors. Using immunosequencing, the study profiled T cell repertoires from 666 subjects and related those repertoires to cytomegalovirus serostatus. In addition to the first cohort of 650 to 750 subjects, a separate validation cohort of some 120 different subjects was used. The study combined high-throughput TCR immunosequencing, statistical association of individual TCRs with disease status, and machine learning to predict cytomegalovirus infection status. In a later analysis, previously published TCR beta repertoires from 666 donors were re-analyzed and high-resolution HLA genotyping was added so that TCR occurrence patterns could be studied. In the later analysis, no new phenotypic data were used to find candidate immune exposures; instead, reliance was placed on TCR beta sequences and their occurrence across donors. In an earlier analysis of more than 550 of the donors, high-throughput TCR beta sequencing was used to judge whether each TCR beta V gene segment behaved as functional or pseudogenic. Donor age, sex, ethnicity and CMV serostatus were compiled alongside the repertoire data. In a later genetic analysis, genome-wide SNP genotypes for about three fifths of the roughly 670 donors were used, and that subset was treated as a discovery cohort. Every repertoire in the discovery cohort had been generated on one and the same sequencing platform. HLA typing covered class I and class II loci at four-digit resolution. The number of typed donors differed by locus: 629-630 for A, B, C, DRB1 and DQB1; some 540 for DQA1; fewer than 610 for DPA1; and about 450 for DPB1. About 5 DR-DQ haplotypes were handled as single units for association and clustering, since linkage in the cohort was strong. On average, about 240,000 unique TCR beta nucleotide sequences were sequenced per donor among a few hundred genotyped donors of the cohort, with about 19% of those sequences being non-productive.

There are 16 amino acids in the CDR3, from cysteine to phenylalanine inclusive. The DNA shown is the 48-base CDR3, in frame from base 1. The germline V gene (reference sequence) specifies SGHKS as CDR1 and YYEKEE as CDR2. Trimmed from V: 1 base; trimmed from J: 8 bases; junction bases lacking a gene match: 12. The full study reports these points: The only immune exposure information available for the cohort was CMV serostatus. Because the 87-base-pair reads could not distinguish some IMGT-functional V segments, including TRBV6-2 and TRBV6-3, those segments were excluded. Three of the identified cytomegalovirus-associated TCR beta chains were confirmed in vitro to be specific for cytomegalovirus antigens. The classifier was reported to diagnose cytomegalovirus status with high specificity and sensitivity in both the original and validation cohorts. In a later analysis, several top co-occurrence clusters were reported to appear linked to parvovirus B19, influenza, CMV and Epstein-Barr virus. A cluster of highly shared sequence variants was judged likely to represent a technical artifact of the sequencing pipeline. In a later analysis, HLA-associated TCR beta chains were found to be more clonally expanded and to have lower generation probabilities than equally common non-associated chains. The cohort was sequenced for TCR beta chains only, and without alpha or paired-chain data the features that could be detected were limited. An association between a missense DCLRE1C variant and V-gene and J-gene trimming of TCR beta chains was found in a later genetic analysis and replicated in an independent cohort. In a later analysis, TCR association rates were found to vary across HLA loci, with the most associated TCRs seen for DRB1 alleles and the fewest for HLA-C alleles. Correlated functional status among segregating V segments might be attributable to linkage disequilibrium, but an unknown experimental factor could not be ruled out. Most CMV-associated TCR beta chains appeared to be HLA-restricted in a later analysis, and the HLA associations seemed to be driven largely by CMV exposure. It was suggested by the authors that the approach could potentially be generalized to other disease states and immunological phenotypes. A later genetic analysis reported fewer N-insertions in productive TCRs among donors in an Asian-associated ancestry cluster than the approximately 700-donor mean. When HLA alleles, especially DR and DQ, strongly co-occurred, attributing TCR associations to individual alleles was difficult. Some 15 rarely observed V segments, including chromosome 9 orphons, were excluded from the earlier analysis of approximately 600 of the donors because counts were too low. In an earlier analysis of roughly 500 of the donors, most TCR beta V segments appeared in productive rearrangements about 87% or about 30% of the time, broadly matching IMGT annotations. HLA typing was unavailable for some donors at each locus, so association tests used only the typed subset. The study listed 164 TCR beta chains as associated with cytomegalovirus. Sequencing depth was assumed to be roughly uniform across donors in the presence/absence analyses, though that assumption may not hold. Specific HLA alleles were associated with over 15,000 TCR beta sequences at a false discovery rate of 0.05 in a later analysis. A further reported finding was that TCR beta sequences accurately predicted the HLA-A and HLA-B alleles for most subjects in the first cohort. Most TCR sequences were seen in very few donors, while some public TCRs were found in many individuals.

Library preparation was by the immunoSEQ multiplex PCR assay. A mixture of 60 forward primers for TCR Vbeta segments and 13 reverse primers for TCR Jbeta segments was used in the multiplex PCR. The CDR3 region of rearranged TCR beta genes was amplified from genomic DNA by a multiplex PCR assay. On the Illumina HiSeq System, the amplified TCR beta libraries were sequenced as 87-base-pair reads. On the authors' methods: Across the 500 to 700 repertoires, a later analysis counted some 81 million unique TCR beta chains, around 10 million of which were shared by at least two donors. A nearest-neighbor algorithm error-corrected the raw reads and collapsed the reads into unique sequences, merging closely related sequences to remove PCR and sequencing errors. To assign V, D and J gene segments, CDR3 sequences were aligned to IMGT reference sequences. Each retained sequence needed at least a six-nucleotide match to both a V gene segment and a J gene segment. Rearrangements were classified as productive when the CDR3 lacked stop codons and remained in frame with V and J, and all other rearrangements were classified as non-productive. CDR3 was defined according to IMGT convention as the region running from the second conserved V-encoded cysteine to the conserved J-encoded phenylalanine. Sequences without an unambiguous match to a single V gene segment were excluded from the earlier analysis of 587 of the donors. In an earlier analysis of some 590 of the donors, V segments were called functional above 56.7% productive rearrangements and were called segregating when the between-donor standard deviation exceeded 5%. A statistical classification framework was built to diagnose cytomegalovirus status from the catalog of TCR beta chain sequences. A later analysis assigned V and J genes by comparing TCR nucleotide sequences with IMGT/GENE-DB human TR gene sequences. In a later analysis, CDR3 sequences and most-parsimonious VDJ recombination scenarios were assigned using the TCRdist pipeline. A later analysis defined each TCR beta chain by its CDR3 amino acid sequence plus V-gene family, and excluded reads lacking a unique V-gene family. In a later analysis, 500 to 700 highly shared, low-generation-probability nucleotide sequences were removed to address suspected cross-contamination and a sequencing artifact. In a later analysis, a clonal expansion index for each public chain was calculated from normalized within-repertoire ranks of inferred template counts. In a later analysis, generation probabilities were computed using a VDJ recombination model fitted to out-of-frame rearrangements, and the results were checked against IGoR. Hypergeometric tests were used in a later analysis to score TCR-TCR, TCR-HLA and TCR-CMV co-occurrence, with a repertoire-size bias correction applied to the TCR pairs. A later analysis estimated false discovery rates by permuting HLA or CMV assignments 20 times. In a later analysis, co-occurring TCRs were grouped using DBSCAN, and TCRdist sequence similarity was added for clustering within HLA-allele-positive subsets. Co-occurrence clustering excluded repertoires with fewer than 30,000 or more than 120,000 public chains, plus five with anomalous nucleotide sharing. The clones in this table, taken by TCRdb from immuneACCESS, are in-frame only. Not every clone is retained; where verified, under half of the shortfall comes from an unresolved V gene, and the cause of the rest is unknown. V and J calls and clone size are given by that table; D and trimming were obtained from the DNA. In this sample the table shows about 180,000 clones, around 80% of which occur a single time. The ten largest clonotypes hold more than 0.4% of the sample.

The sequence derives from a woman between 50 and 59 years old in good health and CMV-seronegative. The V and J segments used are TRBV5-5 and TRBJ2-1; 7 central bases correspond to TRBD2. The sequenced sample was PBMCs. DNA sequence: TGTGCCAGCAGCTTGTTAGCGGGCACCCTATTGGATGAGCAGTTCTTC. The resulting protein is CASSLLAGTLLDEQFF.